This T cell receptor beta chain was retrieved from a study of blood T cell repertoires in COVID-19. Across the study: The United States, Italy and Spain provided the acute and convalescent COVID-19 samples. PBMCs, B-cell-depleted T cells, or T cells provided the cDNA or gDNA that made up the material.

CDR1 is SGHVS, CDR2 FQNEAQ, per germline. The CDR3 covers 13 residues. Trimming removed 5 bases from V and 2 bases from J, with 10 bases in between. Authors' analysis steps: Reference gene primer amplification yielded estimated nucleated cell counts. TCRdb keeps only in-frame clones here, not all; method: immunoSEQ multiplex PCR. V, J and clone size are taken as reported in that table, and D and trimming were inferred from the DNA itself. This table has 120,000 or so clones, around 83% appearing once. The TCR originated in a man in his fifties or sixties with acute or convalescent COVID-19. Sample: peripheral blood. The J gene is TRBJ2-7, the V gene TRBV7-8; TRBD2 might be the D (6 bases). For the CDR3, the DNA is TGTGCCAGCAGCACCGGGACTCCCTACGAGCAGTACTTC. Protein product: CASSTGTPYEQYF.